This T cell receptor beta chain was retrieved from a study of identical twins. The study, taken as a whole, reports: In zero-insertion analyses, partial confounding could arise from invariant MAIT and iNKT cells. These conclusions were based on statistical analysis (cross-sectional, not following the same donors). Twins showed weaker excess sharing in their beta out-of-frame sequences.

A universal primer site was created by template switching, with the cDNA bearing unique molecular identifiers. TCRdb passed the 5' RACE reads through MiXCR, listing each CDR3 protein once. The data show 700,000 to 950,000 distinct CDR3 sequences, with about 12% seen just once and 1.5% to 2% held by the top ten. Trimming removed 0 bases at V and 3 bases at J, with 12 bases between. Germline CDR1 is DFQATT and CDR2 is SNEGSKA (reference sequence). The CDR3 sequence is 15 residues long. As regards this clonotype: Its antigen is still unknown.

Separately, the same data were catalogued under a study of yellow fever vaccine responses in identical twins.

The V call is TRBV20-1, the J call TRBJ2-1, with D tentatively TRBD2 (6 bases). The sequence was collected from a woman younger than 35 in good health. The sequenced sample was PBMCs. The CDR3 sequence is CSAREDSGDYNEQFF. CDR3 sequence (DNA): TGCAGTGCTAGAGAGGATAGCGGAGACTACAATGAGCAGTTCTTC.